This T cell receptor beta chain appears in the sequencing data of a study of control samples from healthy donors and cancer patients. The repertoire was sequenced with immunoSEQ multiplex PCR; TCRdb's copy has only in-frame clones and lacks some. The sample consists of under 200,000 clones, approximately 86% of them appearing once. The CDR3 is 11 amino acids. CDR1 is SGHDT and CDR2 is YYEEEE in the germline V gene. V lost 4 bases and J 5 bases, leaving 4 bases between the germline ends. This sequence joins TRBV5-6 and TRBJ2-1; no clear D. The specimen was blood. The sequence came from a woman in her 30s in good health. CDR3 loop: CASSANNEQFF. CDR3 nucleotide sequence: TGTGCCAGCAGCGCTAACAATGAGCAGTTCTTC.